These 16 T cell receptor beta chains were all obtained from the same sample, sequenced in a study of T cell responses to AZD1222 COVID-19 vaccine. Produced via immunoSEQ multiplex PCR; TCRdb's table is partial and in-frame only. Of 100,000 or so clones in the sample, approximately 87% were seen once. This specimen was peripheral blood, taken on day 0 of AZD1222 vaccination. Receptors were obtained from an adult in good health.

V is TRBV4-1 and J is TRBJ1-4; 7 bases align to TRBD1. The length of the CDR3 is 16 residues. Germline V lookup: CDR1 MGHRA, CDR2 YSYEKL. With V trimmed by 1 base and J by 8 bases, 10 bases remained unmatched. This chain's CDR3 is CASSQGGGGVREKLFF. In DNA form, the CDR3 reads TGCGCCAGCAGCCAAGGGGGAGGGGGCGTAAGGGAAAAACTGTTTTTT.

The chain has TRBV5-1 and TRBJ1-1; possible D gene TRBD1, 6 bases. V was shortened by 1 base and J by 1 base, with 14 bases between the two germline ends. The CDR3 totals 16 residues. In germline, CDR1 is SGHRS, CDR2 YFSETQ. CDR3: CASSLIRPGENTEAFF. The CDR3 nucleotides read TGCGCCAGCAGCTTGATAAGGCCAGGGGAGAACACTGAAGCTTTCTTT.

The chain joins TRBV29-1 to TRBJ2-7; 7 bases align to TRBD2. The CDR3 covers 12 residues. V was pared by 4 bases and J by 6 bases, with 6 bases of the junction left unmatched. Germline V lookup: CDR1 SQVTM, CDR2 ANQGSEA. CDR3 nucleotides: TGCAGCGTTGCGGGGGAGCGGGGCGAGCAGTACTTC. Its translation is CSVAGERGEQYF.

Many counts were recorded for this clone. The chain is built from TRBV2 and TRBJ1-2; possibly TRBD1 for D (6 bases). Trimming cost V 5 bases and J 8 bases, with 15 bases left between them. Germline lookup yields CDR1 SNHLY and CDR2 FYNNEI. This CDR3 contains 13 residues. This CDR3 reads CASSYNGGKGYTF. The DNA of the CDR3 is TGTGCCAGCAGTTATAATGGGGGCAAAGGCTACACCTTC. The complete variable domain, with remaining parts taken from reference TRBV2 and TRBJ1-2, reads EPEVTQTPSHQVTQMGQEVILRCVPISNHLYFYWYRQILGQKVEFLVSFYNNEISEKSEIFDDQFSVERPDGSNFTLKIRSTKLEDSAMYFCASSYNGGKGYTFGSGTRLTVV.

This clone was counted once. The gene calls are TRBV11-3 and TRBJ1-3; D remains unclear. Germline V lookup: CDR1 SGHNT, CDR2 YENEEA. The CDR3 runs 13 residues. Trimming stripped 4 bases from V and 5 bases from J, with 9 bases between. The CDR3 loop is CASSSGERNTIYF. Here the CDR3 DNA reads TGTGCCAGCAGCTCCGGGGAGAGAAACACCATATATTTT.

This clone was seen ten or more times. V and J are TRBV18 and TRBJ1-2, with D tentatively TRBD1 (5 bases). This CDR3 has 14 amino acids. V lost 6 bases, J lost 4 bases, and 15 bases lay in between. The germline V gene has CDR1 KGHSH and CDR2 LQKENI. The CDR3 bases are TGTGCCAGCTCGAACCAGGGCGAGGGCTATGGCTACACCTTC. Translated, it gives CASSNQGEGYGYTF.

This clone was recorded only once. The rearrangement links TRBV28 to TRBJ1-1, with TRBD1 matching 7 bases. The CDR3 covers 15 residues. The germline V gene has CDR1 MDHEN and CDR2 SYDVKM. The V gene end was trimmed by 6 bases and the J gene end by 0 bases; junction bases not matched to a gene: 7. The CDR3 loop reads CASRRGQVMNTEAFF. As DNA, the CDR3 is TGTGCCAGCAGGCGAGGACAGGTCATGAACACTGAAGCTTTCTTT. Based on the CDR3 plus reference TRBV28 and TRBJ1-1, the full variable domain is DVKVTQSSRYLVKRTGEKVFLECVQDMDHENMFWYRQDPGLGLRLIYFSYDVKMKEKGDIPEGYSVSREKKERFSLILESASTNQTSMYLCASRRGQVMNTEAFFGQGTRLTVV.

The chain combines TRBV4-1 with TRBJ2-2; no clear D gene. The CDR3 has 14 amino acids. Trimming cost V 1 base and J 2 bases, with 5 bases left between them. Germline V gives CDR1 MGHRA, CDR2 YSYEKL. The chain's CDR3 is CASSQGENTGELFF. CDR3 coding DNA: TGCGCCAGCAGCCAAGGTGAAAACACCGGGGAGCTGTTTTTT.

V gene TRBV13 combines with J gene TRBJ2-1; no definite D call. CDR1 is PRHDT, CDR2 FYEKMQ, per germline (reference sequence). Deletions cut 1 base from V and 0 bases from J, with 13 bases between. The CDR3 totals 17 residues. The CDR3 spells CASSLVRIGFSYNEQFF. Here the CDR3 DNA reads TGTGCCAGCAGCTTAGTGCGCATTGGATTCTCCTACAATGAGCAGTTCTTC. Combining the CDR3 with reference TRBV13 and TRBJ2-1 gives the whole variable domain AAGVIQSPRHLIKEKRETATLKCYPIPRHDTVYWYQQGPGQDPQFLISFYEKMQSDKGSIPDRFSAQQFSDYHSELNMSSLELGDSALYFCASSLVRIGFSYNEQFFGPGTRLTVL.

V is TRBV20-1 and J is TRBJ1-1, with D possibly matching TRBD1 (5 bases). This CDR3 is built from 11 residues. CDR1 DFQATT and CDR2 SNEGSKA come from the germline V gene (reference sequence). V dropped 6 bases and J dropped 3 bases, with 8 bases sitting between them. The CDR3 DNA reads as TGCAGTGCCCAGGGTCACACTGAAGCTTTCTTT. This encodes CSAQGHTEAFF.

The V call is TRBV24-1, the J call TRBJ2-5; D perhaps matches TRBD2 (6 bases). Germline CDR1 and CDR2: KGHDR and SFDVKD. This CDR3 spans 13 amino acids. V was clipped by 9 bases and J by 5 bases, with 15 bases between them. DNA of the CDR3: TGTGCCACCGCCCCGGGCGGGAAGGAGACCCAGTACTTC. It encodes CATAPGGKETQYF.

This sequence joins TRBV5-6 and TRBJ1-1; D remains ambiguous. This CDR3 has 13 amino acids. Germline lookup yields CDR1 SGHDT and CDR2 YYEEEE. V lost 6 bases to trimming and J lost 0 bases, with 9 bases between them. Here the CDR3 DNA reads TGTGCCAGCACGACGGGGATGAACACTGAAGCTTTCTTT. Translated, it gives CASTTGMNTEAFF.

The chain is built from TRBV7-3 and TRBJ1-5, with D possibly being TRBD1 (5 bases). Germline V lookup: CDR1 SGHTA, CDR2 FQGTGA. The CDR3 is made up of 13 amino acids. The V gene lost 5 bases and the J gene lost 5 bases, with 10 bases spanning the gap. The CDR3 bases are TGTGCCAGCAGCGCTGGGACTTATCAGCCCCAGCATTTT. Amino acids: CASSAGTYQPQHF.

This chain links TRBV4-1 with TRBJ1-2; the D is unclear. The germline V gene has CDR1 MGHRA and CDR2 YSYEKL. V was trimmed by 0 bases and J by 4 bases, leaving 12 bases between them. The CDR3 has 15 amino acids. CDR3 DNA: TGCGCCAGCAGCCAAGAGTTCAGCGTACTCTATGGCTACACCTTC. This sequence encodes CASSQEFSVLYGYTF.

This rearrangement joins TRBV7-9 to TRBJ2-7, with D uncertain. The CDR3 contains 14 residues. Trimming shortened V by 5 bases and J by 3 bases, and 14 bases separated the two germline ends. Germline CDR1 and CDR2: SEHNR and FQNEAQ (reference sequence). The CDR3 loop is CASSLLSVFYEQYF. The CDR3 DNA follows: TGTGCCAGCAGCCTACTCTCAGTTTTCTACGAGCAGTACTTC.

This chain connects TRBV7-2 to TRBJ1-2, with D unclear. Trimming took 8 bases from V and 7 from J, leaving 14 bases between them. The length of the CDR3 is 12 residues. In germline, CDR1 is SGHTA, CDR2 FQGNSA. CDR3 residues: CASRYPTAGYTF. CDR3 DNA sequence: TGTGCCAGCCGATATCCGACTGCTGGCTACACCTTC.